This TCR beta chain stems from a study of graft-versus-host responses after intestinal transplantation. Study-level findings and limits: In patients with graft-donor T cell macrochimerism, allograft graft-versus-host to host-versus-graft clonal ratios were high.

The germline V gene encodes CDR1 ENHRY and CDR2 SYGVKD. The CDR3 covers 13 residues. V lost 8 bases and J 3 bases, leaving 13 bases between the germline ends. Graft tissue processing released intraepithelial and lamina propria lymphocytes. Profiling relied on immunoSEQ multiplex PCR, and the TCRdb table lists in-frame clones only, not all of them. The sample consists of thousands of clones, 68% of them appearing once. This clone was observed a few times. Its antigen is not known. The V gene is TRBV10-3, the J gene TRBJ2-5; possibly TRBD2 for D (6 bases). The sequence was obtained from a human patient who received an intestinal transplant, so some T cells may come from the graft donor. The input for sequencing was ileum tissue, taken roughly 55 days after transplant. The DNA for the CDR3 is TGTGCCATCGGTCAGACTAGTAAAGAGACCCAGTACTTC. It specifies CAIGQTSKETQYF.